This TCR beta chain was documented in a study of blood T cell repertoires in COVID-19. At the level of the study: The analysed material was cDNA or gDNA that came from T cells, B-cell-depleted T cells, or PBMCs.

How the authors handled the data: Reference gene primer amplification yielded estimated nucleated cell counts. Profiling relied on immunoSEQ multiplex PCR, and the TCRdb table lists in-frame clones only, not all of them. The DNA was the basis for D and trimming; V, J and clone size are from that table. Among fewer than 350,000 clones, 85% were seen once, and the ten largest hold about 1.9%. Assignment of participants to cohorts was predicated upon participant-reported clinical history. Trimming left V 0 bases short and J 3 bases short, with 13 bases between. This CDR3 contains 15 residues. The germline V gene encodes CDR1 SGHRS and CDR2 YFSETQ.

The clonotype comes from a woman aged 30 to 39 who had been exposed to COVID-19. V and J are TRBV5-1 and TRBJ2-7, with a weak D call TRBD2 (6 bases). Specimen: PBMCs or T cells enriched from blood (not recorded which). CDR3 DNA: TGCGCCAGCAGCTTGGAGGCGGGAAGCGGCTACGAGCAGTACTTC. Its translation: CASSLEAGSGYEQYF.